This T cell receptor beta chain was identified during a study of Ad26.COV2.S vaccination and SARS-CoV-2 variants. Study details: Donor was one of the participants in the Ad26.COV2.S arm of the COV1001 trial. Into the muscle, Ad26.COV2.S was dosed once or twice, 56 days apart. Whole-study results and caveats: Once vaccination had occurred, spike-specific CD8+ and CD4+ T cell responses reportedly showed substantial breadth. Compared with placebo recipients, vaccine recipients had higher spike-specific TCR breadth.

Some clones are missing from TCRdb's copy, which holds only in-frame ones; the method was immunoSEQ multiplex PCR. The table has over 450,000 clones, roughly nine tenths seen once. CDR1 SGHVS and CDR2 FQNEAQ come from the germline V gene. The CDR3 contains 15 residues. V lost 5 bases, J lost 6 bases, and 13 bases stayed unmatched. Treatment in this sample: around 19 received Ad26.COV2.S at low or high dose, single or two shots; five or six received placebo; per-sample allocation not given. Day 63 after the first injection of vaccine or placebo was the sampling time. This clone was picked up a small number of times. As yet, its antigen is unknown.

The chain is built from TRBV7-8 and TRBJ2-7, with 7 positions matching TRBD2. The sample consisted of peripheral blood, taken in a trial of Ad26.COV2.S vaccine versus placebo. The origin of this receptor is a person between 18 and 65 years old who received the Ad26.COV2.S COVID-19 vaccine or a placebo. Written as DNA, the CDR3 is TGTGCCAGCAGCCGCGAACTAGCGCCAGTATCCGAGCAGTACTTC. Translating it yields CASSRELAPVSEQYF.